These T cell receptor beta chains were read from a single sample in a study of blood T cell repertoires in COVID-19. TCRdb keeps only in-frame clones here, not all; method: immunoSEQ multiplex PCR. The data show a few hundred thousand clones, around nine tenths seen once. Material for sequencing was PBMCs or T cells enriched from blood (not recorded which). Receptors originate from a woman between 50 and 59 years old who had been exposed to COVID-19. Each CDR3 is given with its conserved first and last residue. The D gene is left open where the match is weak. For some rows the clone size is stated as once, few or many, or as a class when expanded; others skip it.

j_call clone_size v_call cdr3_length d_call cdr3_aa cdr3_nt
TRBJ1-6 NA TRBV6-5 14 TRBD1 CASRPGQGGSPLHF TGTGCCAGCAGACCGGGACAGGGGGGTTCACCCCTCCACTTT
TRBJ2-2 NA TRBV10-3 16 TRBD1 CAISQPRDRGAGELFF TGTGCCATCAGTCAGCCCCGGGACAGGGGAGCCGGGGAGCTGTTTTTT
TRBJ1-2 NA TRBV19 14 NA CASSIMQGGAGHTF TGTGCCAGTAGTATTATGCAGGGAGGGGCTGGCCACACCTTC
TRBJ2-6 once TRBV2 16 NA CASSGNRDSGANVLTF TGTGCCAGCAGTGGGAACAGGGATTCTGGGGCCAACGTCCTGACTTTC
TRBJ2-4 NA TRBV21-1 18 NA CASSKGAIRIIAKNIQYF TGTGCCAGCAGCAAAGGGGCTATCCGGATTATAGCCAAAAACATTCAGTACTTC
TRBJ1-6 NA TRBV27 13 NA CASAKLGNSPLHF TGTGCCAGCGCCAAGTTGGGCAATTCACCCCTCCACTTT
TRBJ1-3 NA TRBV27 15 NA CASSPGRHSGNTIYF TGTGCCAGCAGTCCAGGGCGTCACTCTGGAAACACCATATATTTT
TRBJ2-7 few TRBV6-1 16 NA CASSDEWAGLSYEQYF TGTGCCAGCAGTGACGAGTGGGCAGGCCTTTCCTACGAGCAGTACTTC
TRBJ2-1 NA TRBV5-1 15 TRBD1 CASSLTGGAYNEQFF TGCGCCAGCAGCTTAACAGGGGGCGCTTACAATGAGCAGTTCTTC
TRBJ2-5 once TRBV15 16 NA CATSRSDPGLGETQYF TGTGCCACCAGCAGATCCGACCCGGGACTCGGAGAGACCCAGTACTTC
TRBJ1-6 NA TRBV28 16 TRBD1 CASSLLSGGYNSPLHF TGTGCCAGCAGTTTATTGTCAGGGGGCTATAATTCACCCCTCCACTTT
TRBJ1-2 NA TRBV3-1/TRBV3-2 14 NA CASSPQGLNYGYTF TGTGCCAGCAGCCCACAGGGCCTTAACTATGGCTACACCTTC
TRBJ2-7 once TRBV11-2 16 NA CASSLAGAPVHYEQYF TGTGCCAGCAGCTTAGCAGGCGCGCCAGTTCATTACGAGCAGTACTTC